Reported below is one T cell receptor (beta chain). Its cognate antigen has yet to be identified. No base-level quality is on record; no much larger clone is a single base apart. The immunoSEQ Assay, a bias-controlled multiplex PCR, was used to amplify TCRbeta CDR3 regions from genomic DNA. The paper's processing steps were these. The number of nucleated cells in each sample was estimated from the amplification of reference gene primers within the assay. To quantify the absolute abundance of each unique TCRbeta CDR3 rearrangement, sequence reads were collapsed and filtered. Productive Simpson clonality was computed per sample as the square root of Simpson's diversity index over productive rearrangements. Sourced from immuneACCESS, this table was stored by TCRdb with only in-frame sequences that have V and J called. A share of the clones is absent; for the studies checked, an unresolved V gene accounts for under half, and the remainder has no known explanation. V and J calls and clone size are given by that table; D and trimming were obtained from the DNA. The sample profile shows approximately 300,000 clones; over 75% of them were found once. About 5% of the sample lies in the top ten.

Participants in the prospective study were enrolled through a virtual design, were aged about 18 to 100 years, and lived in about two dozen United States geographic areas. To assign participants to cohorts, the prospective study relied on clinical history that participants themselves reported in a screening survey and a study questionnaire. For ImmuneRACE Cohort 3, a participant was defined as recovered based on two consecutive negative NP/OP PCR tests, clearance by a healthcare professional, or resolution of symptoms. Mobile phlebotomists in the prospective study collected whole blood, serum and a nasopharyngeal or oropharyngeal swab from every participant. Participants in the prospective study had the option to provide additional blood draws and questionnaires over a roughly 2-month period. Blood samples from the prospective study were shipped frozen or at room temperature prior to DNA extraction.

This sample is drawn from a study of blood T cell repertoires in COVID-19 (dated by TCRdb to about 2020). Study-level background: Collaborator samples came from the United States, Italy and Spain and covered acute and convalescent phases of COVID-19. The material from the prospective study consisted of cDNA or gDNA derived from T cells, B-cell-depleted T cells, or PBMCs. Deeply sampled blood TCRbeta repertoires from subjects exposed to, actively infected with, or recovered from COVID-19 were included in the dataset. The repertoires were released in a freely available public database meant as a resource for research on the immune response to SARS-CoV-2. Samples came from the ongoing ImmuneRACE study (first 160 participants) plus 1,254 subjects from 6 global collaborators. Sample metadata almost always included a de-identified subject ID, COVID-19 status, age in years and sex. HLA class I and class II types, where available, came from metadata supplied by the sample provider rather than from assay-based typing.

Paper-wide results and their limitations: Clinical and demographic metadata were provided uncurated, with the amount varying by source and participant.

The CDR3 starts with the cysteine, ends with the phenylalanine, and has 16 residues. Only the CDR3 portion is preserved as DNA: 48 bases, with reading frame beginning at the first base. V ends up 2 bases short and J 7 bases short, with an unmatched junction base count of 10. CDR1 and CDR2 are read off the germline V gene as LGHNT and FRNRAP. The receptor was derived from a woman in her 30s who had recovered from COVID-19. Sequencing was performed on PBMCs or T cells enriched from blood (not recorded which). The rearrangement combines TRBV12-5 with TRBJ2-1, with 8 junctional bases fitting TRBD1. The encoded CDR3 is CASGLYRGQGANEQFF. The bases read TGTGCTAGTGGTTTGTACCGGGGGCAGGGGGCGAATGAGCAGTTCTTC.